This T cell receptor (beta chain) was observed in a study of T-cell reconstitution after alpha-beta-depleted transplantation in children. Overall study results and limits: From newly produced T cells came most of the T-cell counts and diversity one year after transplant. Several hundred expanded graft clones reportedly gave rise to the alpha-beta T cells present about two months after transplant.

This clonotype was counted ten times or more. Its antigen is as yet unknown. Germline trimming cut 5 bases from V and 5 bases from J; bases unmatched to any gene: 7. Germline CDR1 reads SGHTA; CDR2 reads FQGNSA. The CDR3 consists of 14 residues. Library preparation (for TCRbeta) was performed with unique molecular identifiers. TCRdb recomputed calls from the PCR reads with MiXCR, one row per CDR3 protein. The table has 25,000 or so distinct CDR3 sequences, over 15% seen once. The sequencing used PBMCs, mostly from graft donor cells, collected 60 days after TCRalphabeta/CD19-depleted stem cell transplant. V gene TRBV7-2 combines with J gene TRBJ1-1; TRBD1 aligns across 8 bases. The sequence derives from a male patient between 2 and 15 years old who had a stem cell transplant for acute lymphoblastic leukemia, so the T cells may come from the graft donor. In DNA form, the CDR3 reads TGTGCCAGCAGCCCGGACAGGGTGCATACTGAAGCTTTCTTT. This codes for CASSPDRVHTEAFF.